The 32 T cell receptor beta chains presented below share a single source sample, sequenced in a study of identical twins. TCRdb re-called the 5' RACE reads with MiXCR, one entry per CDR3 protein. This sample has 1.5 million to 2 million distinct CDR3 sequences, with less than 40% found just once. Sequenced sample: cord blood. The receptors were sampled from a newborn girl in good health.

This clonotype was seen a handful of times. The V gene is TRBV7-9, the J gene TRBJ2-1, with 10 bases aligning to TRBD1. This CDR3 spans 18 amino acids. The germline V gene encodes CDR1 SEHNR and CDR2 FQNEAQ (reference sequence). The trim removed 4 bases at V and 0 bases at J, leaving 9 bases unmatched. The CDR3, as DNA: TGTGCCAGCAGCTGGGGGACAGGGGTAATAATCTCCTACAATGAGCAGTTCTTC. Protein: CASSWGTGVIISYNEQFF.

The rearrangement uses TRBV5-1 and TRBJ2-3, with TRBD2 identical over 8 bases. V shed 0 bases and J 14 bases; nucleotides not matched to a gene: 5. Germline values: CDR1 SGHRS, CDR2 YFSETQ. This CDR3 is 12 amino acids long. The CDR3 DNA sequence: TGCGCCAGCAGCTTGGCCGGACTAGCCCTGTATTTT. Residues: CASSLAGLALYF.

This clonotype has just a few counts. V is TRBV5-1 and J is TRBJ2-1, with 10 positions matching TRBD1. Germline V gene sequence: CDR1 SGHRS, CDR2 YFSETQ. J lost 5 bases, V lost 10 bases, and 6 bases had no gene match. This CDR3 has 13 residues. CDR3 in DNA: TGCGCCCAGGACAGGGGGTATAACAATGAGCAGTTCTTC. It is translated as CAQDRGYNNEQFF.

In its sample, this clonotype was seen once. V usage is TRBV19 and J usage is TRBJ1-2, with 7 bases matching TRBD1. This CDR3 is built from 14 residues. V lost 6 bases to trimming and J lost 6 bases; unmatched junction nucleotides: 10. The V gene's germline CDR1 is LNHDA and CDR2 SQIVND (reference sequence). The CDR3 spells CASRRQGDGHGYTF. CDR3 nucleotide sequence: TGTGCCAGTAGGAGACAGGGAGACGGACATGGCTACACCTTC.

In this sample, this clonotype turned up a few times. The gene calls are TRBV4-2 and TRBJ2-3; D ambiguous. Germline-derived CDR1 and CDR2 are LGHNA and YNFKEQ. This CDR3 spans 15 amino acids. Trimming cost V 0 bases and J 6 bases, with 13 bases left between them. The chain's CDR3 is CASSQESPWADTQYF. In DNA, the CDR3 is TGTGCCAGCAGCCAAGAGAGCCCATGGGCGGATACGCAGTATTTT.

The genes are TRBV12-3 or TRBV12-4 and TRBJ2-3; TRBD2 is a possible D gene (5 bases). Deletions cut 7 bases from V and 4 bases from J, with 18 bases between. CDR3 size: 15 residues. The CDR3 is CASISSGKRSDTQYF. The CDR3 coding sequence is TGTGCCAGCATCTCATCGGGGAAGCGGTCAGATACGCAGTATTTT.

This sequence joins TRBV7-6 and TRBJ1-1; the D gene is possibly TRBD1 (6 bases). The CDR3 is 13 amino acids. Germline V CDR1 and CDR2: SGHVS, FNYEAQ. Between the trimmed V and J ends, which lost 2 bases and 4 bases, there was a span of 8 bases. CDR3 nucleotide sequence: TGTGCCAGCAGCTTACAGGACAGCACTGAAGCTTTCTTT. Its protein product is CASSLQDSTEAFF.

Here the CDR3 DNA reads TGTGCCAGCACTCCGGGGTCCTACAATGAGCAGTACTTC. It codes for CASTPGSYNEQYF. J is TRBJ2-1 and V is TRBV9; D might be TRBD2 (5 bases). The J call could be wrong; TRBJ2-7 is a better fit for the DNA end. The CDR3 has 13 residues. From germline, CDR1 is SGDLS and CDR2 YYNGEE.

This clonotype has a handful of counts. No DNA is shown, since the ends of the CDR3 on it are uncertain; the CDR3 is the one TCRdb lists. This chain links TRBV6-5 with TRBJ2-5; the table's TRBD1 call for D was not verified on the DNA. The CDR3 length is 14 residues, termini included. The germline V gene has CDR1 MNHEY and CDR2 SVGAGI. The CDR3 reads CASSSSAGGREQYF.

This clonotype was seen more than once but under ten times. The chain's CDR3 is CASSFPGGNTGELFF. As DNA, the CDR3 is TGTGCCAGCAGTTTTCCGGGAGGGAACACCGGGGAGCTGTTTTTT. The V gene is TRBV12-3 or TRBV12-4, the J gene TRBJ2-2, with 7 bases lining up with TRBD2. The J segment lost 1 base and the V segment lost 3 bases, leaving 2 bases of the junction unmatched. The CDR3 runs to 15 residues.

The J gene is TRBJ1-6, the V gene TRBV20-1; TRBD1 is a possible D gene (5 bases). Per germline, CDR1 DFQATT and CDR2 SNEGSKA (reference sequence). CDR3 length equals 14 residues. V was clipped by 4 bases and J by 7 bases, with 14 bases between them. DNA of the CDR3: TGCAGTGCTATTAGGCCAGGGACCAATTCACCCCTCCACTTT. Translated, it gives CSAIRPGTNSPLHF.

The rearrangement uses TRBV2 and TRBJ2-5; D is ambiguous. Germline assignment: CDR1 SNHLY and CDR2 FYNNEI. The CDR3 length is 14 residues. Trimming removed 4 bases at V and 1 base at J, with 10 bases between. The CDR3, as DNA: TGTGCCAGCAGTGTCTCGCGCTCCCAAGAGACCCAGTACTTC. Amino acid sequence: CASSVSRSQETQYF.

This clonotype was counted only a few times. V is TRBV4-2 and J is TRBJ1-5, with D hard to call. V shed 1 base and J shed 7 bases, with 14 bases lying between them. Germline-derived CDR1 and CDR2 are LGHNA and YNFKEQ. The CDR3 sequence is 15 residues long. CDR3 residues: CASSQGSRLGQPQHF. The CDR3, as DNA: TGTGCCAGCAGCCAAGGGTCCAGACTTGGACAGCCCCAGCATTTT.

This clonotype turned up a few times. This chain connects TRBV7-9 to TRBJ2-3; D is possibly TRBD2 (6 bases). The germline V gene encodes CDR1 SEHNR and CDR2 FQNEAQ (reference sequence). This CDR3 has 17 residues. V was cut by 1 base and J by 5 bases, with 19 bases left in between. The DNA for the CDR3 is TGTGCCAGCAGCTTAGACTTGATTGGCGGGATCAGAGATACGCAGTATTTT. It yields the protein CASSLDLIGGIRDTQYF.

J is TRBJ2-5 and V is TRBV27; D is uncertain. TRBJ2-7 matches the DNA end more closely, so the J call is doubtful. This CDR3 region has 11 residues. From germline, CDR1 is MNHEY and CDR2 SMNVEV (reference sequence). The CDR3 spells CASGRMGEQYF. The CDR3 nucleotides are TGTGCCAGCGGTCGAATGGGCGAGCAGTACTTC.

The chain carries TRBV9 and TRBJ2-3; the D gene is possibly TRBD1 (5 bases). Germline-derived CDR1 and CDR2 are SGDLS and YYNGEE. V lost 0 bases and J lost 3, with 8 bases in between. The CDR3 consists of 14 residues. CDR3 DNA: TGTGCCAGCAGCGTAGAAGGACAAACAGATACGCAGTATTTT. Translation gives CASSVEGQTDTQYF.

This clonotype was counted only a few times. The CDR3 bases are TGTGCCGGACAGAGGAAAACGGGAGGGATGAGCGAGCAGTACTTC. Amino acids: CAGQRKTGGMSEQYF. The chain couples TRBV28 to TRBJ2-7, with TRBD2 matching 8 bases. V lost 11 bases to trimming and J lost 6 bases; unmatched junction nucleotides: 18. Germline CDR1 is MDHEN and CDR2 is SYDVKM. This CDR3 comprises 15 residues.

In its sample, this clonotype was seen a few times. The CDR3 loop is CSAGSANTGELFF. In DNA, the CDR3 is TGCAGTGCTGGCAGCGCGAACACCGGGGAGCTGTTTTTT. This rearrangement joins TRBV20-1 to TRBJ2-2; D is uncertain. V lost 5 bases and J lost 0, with 7 bases in between. Germline CDR1 and CDR2: DFQATT and SNEGSKA (reference sequence). This CDR3 is 13 amino acids long.

The chain is built from TRBV10-3 and TRBJ2-3, with a possible D match to TRBD2 (5 bases). Trimming stripped 0 bases from V and 1 base from J, with 11 bases between. Looked up from germline, CDR1 is ENHRY and CDR2 is SYGVKD. This CDR3 spans 16 amino acids. The CDR3, as DNA: TGTGCCATCAGTGAGTCGGCTAGGCGGGGCACAGATACGCAGTATTTT. Protein: CAISESARRGTDTQYF.

The chain joins TRBV3-1 to TRBJ2-4, with a tentative D call TRBD2 (7 bases). The tail of the sequence fits TRBJ2-5 better, so the J call may be wrong. Per germline, CDR1 LGHDT and CDR2 YNNKEL (reference sequence). The CDR3 spans 15 residues. The DNA of the CDR3 is TGTGCCAGCAGCCAAGGCATACAGGGAGGGGAGACCCAGTACTTC. It encodes CASSQGIQGGETQYF.

This clonotype was counted a few times. In DNA form, the CDR3 reads TGCGCCAGCAGTGAGTCCAGACTAGCGGGGAAGGTAGAGGATACGCAGTATTTT. Encoded protein: CASSESRLAGKVEDTQYF. This rearrangement joins TRBV10-1 to TRBJ2-3, with TRBD2 identical over 11 bases. The CDR3 runs to 18 residues. V was pared by 0 bases and J by 6 bases, with 11 bases of the junction left unmatched. Germline V CDR1 and CDR2: WNHNN, SYGVQD (reference sequence).

The chain couples TRBV9 to TRBJ2-2; D is perhaps TRBD2 (6 bases). The CDR3 is made up of 15 amino acids. Trimming shortened V by 4 bases and J by 0 bases, and 10 bases separated the two germline ends. From germline, CDR1 is SGDLS and CDR2 YYNGEE. CDR3 in amino acids: CASSPGTSNTGELFF. The CDR3, as DNA: TGTGCCAGCAGCCCCGGGACTTCGAACACCGGGGAGCTGTTTTTT. The full variable domain, in which reference TRBV9 and TRBJ2-2 provide the parts outside the CDR3, is DSGVTQTPKHLITATGQRVTLRCSPRSGDLSVYWYQQSLDQGLQFLIQYYNGEERAKGNILERFSAQQFPDLHSELNLSSLELGDSALYFCASSPGTSNTGELFFGEGSRLTVL.

On this clonotype: At one end the junction does not follow the germline gene, possibly because of a read error. The chain carries TRBV7-7 and TRBJ1-3; no definite D call. Germline V lookup: CDR1 SSHAT, CDR2 FNYEAQ (reference sequence). CDR3 length: 15 residues. The CDR3 spells CASSLYDGTGNTIYF. The DNA of the CDR3 is TGTGCTAGCAGCTTATATGATGGAACTGGAAACACCATATATTTT. The full variable domain, in which reference TRBV7-7 and TRBJ1-3 provide the parts outside the CDR3, is GAGVSQSPRYKVTKRGQDVTLRCDPISSHATLYWYQQALGQGPEFLTYFNYEAQPDKSGLPSDRFSAERPEGSISTLTIQRTEQRDSAMYRCASSLYDGTGNTIYFGEGSWLTVV.

V usage is TRBV7-2 and J usage is TRBJ1-2, with D possibly matching TRBD1 (6 bases). The germline V gene has CDR1 SGHTA and CDR2 FQGNSA. Trimming cost V 3 bases and J 5 bases, with 13 bases left between them. The CDR3 loop spans 14 amino acids. CDR3 nucleotides: TGTGCCAGCAGCTTTGATCGGACAGCGTATGGCTACACCTTC. As protein: CASSFDRTAYGYTF.

Worth noting for this clonotype: A read error may produce the germline difference seen at one junction end. The chain recombines TRBV12-3 or TRBV12-4 with TRBJ2-1, with 7 bases lining up with TRBD2. The CDR3 runs to 14 residues. CDR3 loop: CAGRRRDYLYEQFF. CDR3 coding DNA: TGTGCCGGCAGGAGACGGGACTATTTGTATGAGCAGTTCTTC.

This clonotype was found many times. A read error may explain this, as a much larger clone is one base away. This chain uses TRBV5-1 with TRBJ2-1, with 9 bases fitting TRBD2. This CDR3 has 15 amino acids. The germline gives CDR1 SGHRS, CDR2 YFSETQ. J gave up 6 bases and V 0 bases, and 4 bases lay outside the gene matches. CDR3: CASSLGLADSNEQFF. Here the CDR3 DNA reads TGCGCCAGCAGCTTGGGACTAGCGGACTCCAATGAGCAGTTCTTC.

This clonotype came up a few times. The rearrangement uses TRBV4-2 and TRBJ2-6, with TRBD2 matching 9 bases. The CDR3 spans 23 residues. Losses at the gene ends were 0 bases for V and 0 bases for J; bases not matched to a gene: 18. Germline V gene lookup returns CDR1 LGHNA and CDR2 YNFKEQ. CDR3 in DNA: TGTGCCAGCAGCCAAGAGGTCCTAGCGGGATATTGGTCCCTGGACTCTGGGGCCAACGTCCTGACTTTC. This sequence encodes CASSQEVLAGYWSLDSGANVLTF.

In DNA form, the CDR3 reads TGTGCCAGCAGTTTACCGGCCAGTCACTATGGCTACACCTTC. It encodes CASSLPASHYGYTF. The rearrangement links TRBV28 to TRBJ1-2; D remains ambiguous. V lost 2 bases, J lost 3 bases, and 10 bases lay in between. Germline V CDR1 and CDR2: MDHEN, SYDVKM. The CDR3 consists of 14 residues.

The chain uses TRBV5-1 and TRBJ1-2; D uncertain. Germline CDR1 and CDR2: SGHRS and YFSETQ. Trimming took off 2 bases at V and 4 bases at J, with 18 bases between the two ends. CDR3 size: 16 residues. DNA for the CDR3: TGCGCCAGCAGCTTCGACTCCTACGGCCTTTCCTATGGCTACACCTTC. Residues: CASSFDSYGLSYGYTF.

This clonotype was found a few times. The V and J genes are TRBV9 and TRBJ2-1; D not certain. V lost 3 bases and J 6 bases, leaving 13 bases between the germline ends. Germline assignment: CDR1 SGDLS and CDR2 YYNGEE. This CDR3 has 14 amino acids. The CDR3 sequence is CASSARIDINEQFF. The CDR3 nucleotides are TGTGCCAGCAGCGCCCGAATTGATATCAATGAGCAGTTCTTC.

This clonotype was seen more than once but under ten times. The rearrangement uses TRBV6-2 or TRBV6-3 and TRBJ2-5; maybe TRBD1 (5 bases). Germline CDR1 reads MNHEY; CDR2 reads SVGEGT. The CDR3 contains 15 residues. The ends were cut back, 3 bases at V and 7 bases at J, with 18 bases in the middle. The CDR3 here is CASSYYSSVQGTQYF. CDR3 coding DNA: TGTGCCAGCAGTTATTACTCGTCCGTCCAGGGGACCCAGTACTTC.

J is TRBJ2-7 and V is TRBV20-1; 7 bases are shared with TRBD1. The length of the CDR3 is 13 residues. Per the germline V gene, CDR1 is DFQATT and CDR2 is SNEGSKA (reference sequence). In DNA, the CDR3 is TGCAGCTTCTCTAGGGGGCACTCCTACGAGCAGTACTTC. Protein product: CSFSRGHSYEQYF.